This T cell receptor beta chain is drawn from a study of tumor and adjacent non-tumor tissue in lung cancer. Whole-study findings and limits: Top 100 clones took a larger repertoire share in normal lung.

TCRbeta libraries were built with three rounds of nested PCR, modified from ARM-PCR. TCRdb processed the multiplex PCR reads anew with MiXCR; each CDR3 protein has one entry. The sample gives approximately 110,000 distinct CDR3 sequences, roughly 74% of which show up once; 37% is in the top ten. Concerning this clonotype: Its antigen is currently unknown.

RNA was extracted from bulk tissue without any cell sorting. The receptor's source is an older woman with non-small cell lung cancer. The sequenced sample consisted of lung tumor tissue.

CDR3 DNA: TGCAGTGCCTTTCCCGCTAGCGGCAGTCGCCCCCGGTTCGCTAACACAGATACGCAGTATTTT. It translates to CSAFPASGSRPRFANTDTQYF. The gene calls are TRBV20-1 and TRBJ2-3; TRBD2 aligns across 7 bases. The CDR3 has 21 amino acids. Trimming at V came to 6 bases and at J to 2 bases, leaving 29 bases not matched to a gene. From germline, CDR1 is DFQATT and CDR2 SNEGSKA (reference sequence).